These 24 T cell receptor beta chains originate from one sample sequenced in a study of blood T cell repertoires in COVID-19. Clones were read by immunoSEQ multiplex PCR, and TCRdb kept only the in-frame ones, dropping some. This table has approximately 110,000 clones, around 85% appearing once. The sequenced sample was peripheral blood. These receptors were collected from a woman aged 55-75 years with COVID-19, enrolled during active disease.

The chain couples TRBV5-1 to TRBJ1-1; D is uncertain. Trimming stripped 0 bases from V and 1 base from J, with 4 bases between. The CDR3 loop spans 13 amino acids. Per the germline V gene, CDR1 is SGHRS and CDR2 is YFSETQ. The CDR3 spells CASSLGENTEAFF. The CDR3 DNA follows: TGCGCCAGCAGCTTGGGAGAGAACACTGAAGCTTTCTTT.

The rearrangement uses TRBV14 and TRBJ1-6; D not certain. This CDR3 region has 13 residues. With 0 bases removed from V and 8 bases from J, the gap between germline ends came to 5 bases. The germline V gene encodes CDR1 SGHDN and CDR2 FVKESK. CDR3 protein: CASSQEADSPLHF. In DNA form, the CDR3 reads TGTGCCAGCAGCCAAGAGGCAGATTCACCCCTCCACTTT.

The chain uses TRBV5-5 and TRBJ2-5; 7 bases are shared with TRBD1. There are 14 residues in the CDR3. V shed 3 bases and J 5 bases; nucleotides not matched to a gene: 7. CDR1 and CDR2 (germline): SGHKS, YYEKEE (reference sequence). The CDR3, as DNA: TGTGCCAGCAGCTCACTACAGGGGTCGGAGACCCAGTACTTC. Encoded protein: CASSSLQGSETQYF.

V gene TRBV3-1 (or the pseudogene TRBV3-2) combines with J gene TRBJ1-6; D uncertain. Trimming removed 2 bases from V and 0 bases from J, with 11 bases in between. There are 17 residues in the CDR3. Germline V CDR1 and CDR2: LGHDT, YNNKEL (reference sequence). Here the CDR3 reads CASSQSAESSYNSPLHF. CDR3 in DNA: TGTGCCAGCAGCCAAAGCGCCGAGAGCTCCTATAATTCACCCCTCCACTTT.

This clone appeared once. This chain joins TRBV3-1 (or the pseudogene TRBV3-2) and TRBJ1-4, with a possible D match to TRBD1 (6 bases). V was pared by 0 bases and J by 11 bases, with 10 bases between. The CDR3 covers 13 residues. Per the germline V gene, CDR1 is LGHDT and CDR2 is YNNKEL (reference sequence). The CDR3 DNA sequence: TGTGCCAGCAGCCAAGATCGGGGGGCGAAACTGTTTTTT. It codes for CASSQDRGAKLFF.

A note on this clone: The sample contains more than one DNA sequence encoding this CDR3. The chain uses TRBV9 and TRBJ1-2; tentatively, D is TRBD1 (5 bases). This CDR3 spans 13 amino acids. The germline CDR1 and CDR2 sequences are SGDLS and YYNGEE. V dropped 0 bases and J dropped 4 bases, with 7 bases sitting between them. CDR3 protein: CASSVGTGYGYTF. Written as DNA, the CDR3 is TGTGCCAGCAGCGTAGGAACAGGCTATGGCTACACCTTC. The full variable domain, completed using reference TRBV9 and TRBJ1-2, is DSGVTQTPKHLITATGQRVTLRCSPRSGDLSVYWYQQSLDQGLQFLIQYYNGEERAKGNILERFSAQQFPDLHSELNLSSLELGDSALYFCASSVGTGYGYTFGSGTRLTVV.

The rearrangement links TRBV6-2 or TRBV6-3 to TRBJ1-3, with D perhaps TRBD1 (6 bases). V gave up 5 bases and J gave up 0 bases, with 8 bases separating them. Germline lookup yields CDR1 MNHEY and CDR2 SVGEGT. This CDR3 comprises 14 residues. This chain's CDR3 is CASSQDSSGNTIYF. The CDR3 DNA reads as TGTGCCAGCAGTCAGGACAGCTCTGGAAACACCATATATTTT.

CDR3 bases: TGCGCCAGCAGCGTGTCCGGGACAGGGGTATCCAACTATGGCTACACCTTC. It is translated as CASSVSGTGVSNYGYTF. The rearrangement joins TRBV5-1 to TRBJ1-2; 10 bases match TRBD1. The CDR3 runs to 17 residues. With 4 bases clipped from V and 2 bases from J, the junction kept 11 bases outside the gene matches. Germline lookup yields CDR1 SGHRS and CDR2 YFSETQ.

This sequence joins TRBV18 and TRBJ1-5; D gene ambiguous. Trimming shortened V by 3 bases and J by 2 bases, and 8 bases separated the two germline ends. Germline V gene lookup returns CDR1 KGHSH and CDR2 LQKENI. The CDR3 loop spans 14 amino acids. This chain's CDR3 is CASSPRRGNQPQHF. Here the CDR3 DNA reads TGTGCCAGCTCACCCCGGCGGGGCAATCAGCCCCAGCATTTT.

This clone occurred a few times. The V and J genes are TRBV5-5 and TRBJ1-3; 9 bases are shared with TRBD1. V lost 3 bases, J lost 0 bases, and 10 bases stayed unmatched. CDR3 length equals 18 residues. Per germline, CDR1 SGHKS and CDR2 YYEKEE (reference sequence). The CDR3 nucleotides read TGTGCCAGCAGCTACCGGATAAACAGGGGGCTCTCTGGAAACACCATATATTTT. It codes for CASSYRINRGLSGNTIYF.

The V call is TRBV5-1, the J call TRBJ2-7; TRBD2 matches at 9 bases. The CDR3 covers 15 residues. Per the germline V gene, CDR1 is SGHRS and CDR2 is YFSETQ. V dropped 0 bases and J dropped 3; count of bases not matched to a gene: 4. The CDR3 coding sequence is TGCGCCAGCAGCTTGGGAGCGGGGGGAAGCTACGAGCAGTACTTC. It codes for CASSLGAGGSYEQYF.

The chain has TRBV25-1 and TRBJ1-2; no clear D. This CDR3 is built from 12 residues. The V and J ends lost 9 bases and 2 bases respectively, with 10 bases between them. Germline loops: CDR1 MGHDK, CDR2 SYGVNS. CDR3 sequence: CASTPGNYGYTF. The CDR3 nucleotides read TGTGCCAGTACCCCCGGGAACTATGGCTACACCTTC.

J is TRBJ1-1 and V is TRBV6-5; no definite D call. The germline V and J ends were trimmed by 0 bases and 8 bases, with 10 bases remaining between them. CDR3 size: 13 residues. Germline values: CDR1 MNHEY, CDR2 SVGAGI. Here the CDR3 DNA reads TGTGCCAGCAGTTACTCATCTACAGCAGAAGCTTTCTTT. Its translation: CASSYSSTAEAFF.

The rearrangement links TRBV10-3 to TRBJ1-3, with D unresolved. CDR1 ENHRY and CDR2 SYGVKD come from the germline V gene. The CDR3 has 14 amino acids. Trimming removed 2 bases at V and 0 bases at J, with 5 bases between. CDR3 in DNA: TGTGCCATCAGTGAGGGCAGCTCTGGAAACACCATATATTTT. Amino acids: CAISEGSSGNTIYF.

This clone was observed a single time. The chain uses TRBV5-6 and TRBJ1-6; D is uncertain. Germline V gene lookup returns CDR1 SGHDT and CDR2 YYEEEE. The CDR3 extends over 15 amino acids. V shed 4 bases and J shed 4 bases, with 12 bases lying between them. Here the CDR3 DNA reads TGTGCCAGCAGCCCCTCGGGGAGTTATAATTCACCCCTCCACTTT. This gives the protein CASSPSGSYNSPLHF. The entire variable domain, with the rest obtained from reference TRBV5-6 and TRBJ1-6, is as follows: DAGVTQSPTHLIKTRGQQVTLRCSPKSGHDTVSWYQQALGQGPQFIFQYYEEEERQRGNFPDRFSGHQFPNYSSELNVNALLLGDSALYLCASSPSGSYNSPLHFGNGTRLTVT.

V gene TRBV13 combines with J gene TRBJ1-2, with TRBD1 identical over 8 bases. The CDR3 spans 13 residues. From germline, CDR1 is PRHDT and CDR2 FYEKMQ (reference sequence). Trimming took 5 bases from V and 5 from J; bases not matched to a gene: 4. The CDR3 loop reads CASSLNRGYGYTF. The CDR3 DNA reads as TGTGCCAGCAGCCTTAACAGGGGGTATGGCTACACCTTC.

The rearrangement uses TRBV6-5 and TRBJ1-2; maybe TRBD1 (5 bases). V lost 6 bases to trimming and J lost 2 bases, with 10 bases between them. Germline V gene sequence: CDR1 MNHEY, CDR2 SVGAGI. The CDR3 has 13 residues. The DNA for the CDR3 is TGTGCCAGCAGGCGGACAATCAACTATGGCTACACCTTC. Translating gives CASRRTINYGYTF.

The chain carries TRBV5-1 and TRBJ2-1; TRBD2 matches 13 bases. CDR1 and CDR2 (germline): SGHRS, YFSETQ. This CDR3 is built from 17 residues. After removal of 0 bases from V and 0 bases from J, the junction contained 0 bases not matched to a gene. The CDR3 sequence: CASSLGTSGSSYNEQFF. The CDR3 DNA reads TGCGCCAGCAGCTTGGGGACTAGCGGGAGCTCCTACAATGAGCAGTTCTTC.

The gene calls are TRBV7-6 and TRBJ2-2, with 15 bases fitting TRBD2. The V and J ends lost 5 bases and 5 bases, in that order; junction bases with no gene match: 9. CDR1 is SGHVS, CDR2 FNYEAQ, per germline. The CDR3 length is 18 residues. The CDR3 DNA reads as TGTGCCAGCAGCCTCGGACTAGCGGGGGGGCCGGGAACCGGGGAGCTGTTTTTT. It specifies CASSLGLAGGPGTGELFF.

The chain is built from TRBV4-1 and TRBJ1-3; no clear D. V lost 4 bases and J lost 0, with 13 bases in between. The CDR3 contains 16 residues. The germline CDR1 and CDR2 sequences are MGHRA and YSYEKL. CDR3 coding DNA: TGCGCCAGCAGCCCCGCCCCGGGAGGCTCTGGAAACACCATATATTTT. Translation: CASSPAPGGSGNTIYF.

The sample holds a few counts of this clone. The chain uses TRBV19 and TRBJ2-6, with a weak D call TRBD1 (5 bases). The CDR3 is 18 residues long. V dropped 3 bases and J dropped 0 bases, with 15 bases sitting between them. Germline assignment: CDR1 LNHDA and CDR2 SQIVND (reference sequence). This chain's CDR3 is CASSIGRARGSGANVLTF. The CDR3 region has the DNA TGTGCCAGTAGTATCGGCAGGGCCCGTGGCTCTGGGGCCAACGTCCTGACTTTC.

The rearrangement uses TRBV5-1 and TRBJ2-4; 8 bases align to TRBD1. The germline V gene has CDR1 SGHRS and CDR2 YFSETQ. Trimming at V came to 0 bases and at J to 12 bases, leaving 5 bases not matched to a gene. The CDR3 extends over 13 amino acids. CDR3: CASSLGTGNSQYF. The CDR3 nucleotides are TGCGCCAGCAGCTTGGGGACAGGGAACTCTCAGTACTTC.

This chain uses TRBV6-4 with TRBJ2-1; TRBD2 aligns across 11 bases. Germline V gene lookup returns CDR1 MRHNA and CDR2 SNTAGT. The CDR3 covers 14 residues. V was pared by 3 bases and J by 5 bases, with 0 bases of the junction left unmatched. The CDR3 region has the DNA TGTGCCAGCAGTGAACTAGCGGGGGACAATGAGCAGTTCTTC. Its protein is CASSELAGDNEQFF.

The rearrangement uses TRBV6-5 and TRBJ1-1; D remains unclear. Trimming shortened V by 4 bases and J by 1 base, and 10 bases separated the two germline ends. Looked up from germline, CDR1 is MNHEY and CDR2 is SVGAGI. The CDR3 covers 14 residues. The CDR3 DNA sequence: TGTGCCAGCAGTTGGATCAGGTCGAACACTGAAGCTTTCTTT. Translating it yields CASSWIRSNTEAFF.